The sequence of this T cell receptor beta chain was determined in a study of shared clonotypes between healthy human individuals. Some clones are missing from TCRdb's copy, which holds only in-frame ones; the method was immunoSEQ multiplex PCR. The sample holds around 2.5 million clones, roughly 93% seen once. With regard to this clone: Within the sample, other DNA sequences also encode this same CDR3.

The CDR3 sequence is 14 residues long. Germline V gives CDR1 MNHNY, CDR2 SVGAGI (reference sequence). V was clipped by 4 bases and J by 2 bases, with 9 bases between them. Sequencing was carried out using naive CD4+ T cells from PBMCs. The subset: CD45RA+ positively selected. The chain links TRBV6-6 to TRBJ1-5, with a weak D call TRBD1 (5 bases). The source is a young man in good health. Some clones in this sample may be carry-over from other donors' samples. This CDR3 is CASSSQGGNQPQHF. The CDR3 DNA reads TGTGCCAGCAGTTCGCAGGGTGGCAATCAGCCCCAGCATTTT.